This T cell receptor beta chain was documented in a study of blood T cell repertoires in COVID-19. For the study at large: Acute-phase and convalescent COVID-19 samples originated in the United States, Italy and Spain. PBMCs, B-cell-depleted T cells, or T cells provided the cDNA or gDNA that made up the material.

Authors' data handling: From reference gene primer amplification, estimates of nucleated cell counts were derived. The method was immunoSEQ multiplex PCR; TCRdb's version includes in-frame clones alone and lacks a portion of them. The D gene and trimming were derived from the DNA, and the V and J assignments and clone size from that table. The data contain roughly 20,000 clones, roughly nine tenths of them singletons. The V gene's germline CDR1 is SGHNT and CDR2 YYREEE (reference sequence). The CDR3 totals 13 residues. The V and J ends lost 0 bases and 5 bases respectively, with 8 bases between them.

Sequencing was performed on peripheral blood. This clonotype was obtained from a man aged 60 to 69 with active COVID-19. The chain has TRBV5-4 and TRBJ2-5; the D gene is possibly TRBD1 (5 bases). CDR3 coding DNA: TGTGCCAGCAGCTTGGTGGGGCGGGAGACCCAGTACTTC. This encodes CASSLVGRETQYF.